Below are 11 T cell receptor beta chains sequenced from a single sample in a study of memory CD4+ T cells and cytomegalovirus serostatus. Single viable CD3+CD4+CD8-CD45RO+ cells were sorted as the memory CD4+ T cells. Profiling relied on immunoSEQ multiplex PCR, and the TCRdb table lists in-frame clones only, not all of them. The data contain tens of thousands of clones, approximately 82% of them singletons. Sequenced material: memory CD4+ T cells from blood. The source of these receptors is an adult in good health and CMV-seronegative.

This clone came up a few times. This sequence joins TRBV7-9 and TRBJ1-6; 9 bases agree with TRBD1. With V trimmed by 5 bases and J by 9 bases, 5 bases remained unmatched. The CDR3 runs 14 residues. CDR1 and CDR2 (germline): SEHNR, FQNEAQ (reference sequence). CDR3 residues: CASSPGQGTSPLHF. CDR3 in DNA: TGTGCCAGCAGCCCGGGACAGGGTACTTCACCCCTCCACTTT. The variable domain in full, with the rest retrieved from reference TRBV7-9 and TRBJ1-6, is DTGVSQNPRHKITKRGQNVTFRCDPISEHNRLYWYRQTLGQGPEFLTYFQNEAQLEKSRLLSDRFSAERPKGSFSTLEIQRTEQGDSAMYLCASSPGQGTSPLHFGNGTRLTVT.

This rearrangement joins TRBV4-2 to TRBJ2-3; D unresolved. V lost 3 bases and J lost 1, with 5 bases in between. The CDR3 spans 13 residues. Germline V gene lookup returns CDR1 LGHNA and CDR2 YNFKEQ. This CDR3 is CASSQLGTDTQYF. The CDR3 region has the DNA TGTGCCAGCAGCCAGCTGGGCACAGATACGCAGTATTTT.

The chain uses TRBV7-9 and TRBJ2-7; TRBD1 aligns across 10 bases. The germline CDR1 and CDR2 sequences are SEHNR and FQNEAQ (reference sequence). The CDR3 contains 15 residues. With 8 bases clipped from V and 2 bases from J, the junction kept 9 bases outside the gene matches. The CDR3, as DNA: TGTGCCAGCCCCCCCTCGGACAGGGGGGCCTACGAGCAGTACTTC. Translating it yields CASPPSDRGAYEQYF.

The chain is built from TRBV5-4 and TRBJ1-2, with D perhaps matching TRBD1 (5 bases). There are 14 residues in the CDR3. With 4 bases removed from V and 5 bases from J, the gap between germline ends came to 15 bases. Germline V gene lookup returns CDR1 SGHNT and CDR2 YYREEE (reference sequence). The chain's CDR3 is CASSPDGGIYGYTF. The CDR3 nucleotides are TGTGCCAGCAGCCCCGACGGGGGGATTTATGGCTACACCTTC.

This chain joins TRBV7-9 and TRBJ1-2; maybe TRBD1 (6 bases). Trimming pared 5 bases from V and 2 bases from J, leaving 9 bases between. The V gene's germline CDR1 is SEHNR and CDR2 FQNEAQ (reference sequence). This CDR3 has 13 amino acids. The CDR3 bases are TGTGCCAGCAGCGTAGGACAGAACTATGGCTACACCTTC. Translated: CASSVGQNYGYTF. The full variable domain, completed using reference TRBV7-9 and TRBJ1-2, is DTGVSQNPRHKITKRGQNVTFRCDPISEHNRLYWYRQTLGQGPEFLTYFQNEAQLEKSRLLSDRFSAERPKGSFSTLEIQRTEQGDSAMYLCASSVGQNYGYTFGSGTRLTVV.

This chain links TRBV6-1 with TRBJ2-1, with 9 nucleotides matching TRBD1. There are 15 residues in the CDR3. The trim removed 5 bases at V and 7 bases at J, leaving 9 bases unmatched. Per the germline V gene, CDR1 is MNHNS and CDR2 is SASEGT. The CDR3 DNA follows: TGTGCCAGCAGTAGAACCCGGGACAGGGTGAATGAGCAGTTCTTC. It specifies CASSRTRDRVNEQFF.

This rearrangement joins TRBV7-9 to TRBJ2-7; D remains ambiguous. The V gene lost 3 bases and the J gene lost 4 bases, with 7 bases spanning the gap. This CDR3 is built from 12 residues. Germline values: CDR1 SEHNR, CDR2 FQNEAQ (reference sequence). The CDR3 DNA sequence: TGTGCCAGCAGCTTGGAAGTGTACGAGCAGTACTTC. Encoded protein: CASSLEVYEQYF.

V gene TRBV27 combines with J gene TRBJ2-3; TRBD1 or TRBD2 may be the D gene (6 bases each). Trimming removed 5 bases at V and 7 bases at J, with 16 bases between. Germline-derived CDR1 and CDR2 are MNHEY and SMNVEV (reference sequence). This CDR3 spans 14 amino acids. The CDR3 protein is CASSNRGPRNTQYF. CDR3 nucleotide sequence: TGTGCCAGCAGTAATCGGGGGCCCAGAAATACGCAGTATTTT.

The genes are TRBV9 and TRBJ2-5; possibly TRBD1 or TRBD2 for D (6 bases each). Germline V gene sequence: CDR1 SGDLS, CDR2 YYNGEE. The V gene lost 2 bases and the J gene lost 4 bases, with 12 bases spanning the gap. The CDR3 has 14 residues. CDR3 sequence reads: CASSVRGGLETQYF. The CDR3 region has the DNA TGTGCCAGCAGCGTCAGGGGAGGTTTAGAGACCCAGTACTTC.

In the case of this clone: Sequence at one end of the junction differs from germline and may be a read error. The chain has TRBV2 and TRBJ1-2; TRBD1 agrees at 9 bases. Per germline, CDR1 SNHLY and CDR2 FYNNEI. This CDR3 spans 12 amino acids. This CDR3 is CASSQLPGQGNF. CDR3 coding DNA: TGTGCCAGCAGTCAATTGCCGGGACAGGGCAACTTC.

The chain combines TRBV27 with TRBJ1-6; unclear D gene. The CDR3 consists of 16 residues. Trimming took 6 bases from V and 4 from J, leaving 16 bases between them. Germline CDR1 reads MNHEY; CDR2 reads SMNVEV (reference sequence). CDR3 coding DNA: TGTGCCAGCAGCCCCGTCGGGCCTTCTTATAATTCACCCCTCCACTTT. Its protein is CASSPVGPSYNSPLHF.